This TCR beta chain comes out of a study of cytomegalovirus exposure and HLA in healthy donors. Overall study context: Genetic ancestry analysis placed about 76% of the approximately 390 donors that were genotyped in the Caucasian-associated cluster. Study-level points and caveats: TCR beta V- and J-gene trimming, according to a later analysis, was linked to a missense DCLRE1C variant.

J was trimmed by 2 bases and V by 0 bases; bases with no gene match: 4. The germline gives CDR1 LGHNA, CDR2 YSLEER. CDR3 length: 18 residues. PCR primers comprised 60 Vbeta and 13 Jbeta primers. The repertoire was sequenced with immunoSEQ multiplex PCR; TCRdb's copy has only in-frame clones and lacks some. The data hold about 180,000 clones, with around 75% observed a single time. On this clone: Antigen unknown.

This rearrangement joins TRBV4-3 to TRBJ2-3; 14 nucleotides agree with TRBD2. Sequenced sample: PBMCs. The receptor comes from a male donor in good health and CMV-seronegative. The CDR3 bases are TGCGCCAGCAGCCAAGATTCGGGACTAGCGGGGGTCACAGATACGCAGTATTTT. Its translation: CASSQDSGLAGVTDTQYF.